What follows are 31 T cell receptor beta chains derived from one specimen sequenced in a study of quantifying T cell responses using KT2 cells (dated by TCRdb to about 2017). Regarding the complete study: RNA was DNase-treated and reverse transcribed with TCR alpha and beta constant-region primers, mostly using SuperScript III.

The library was prepared using UMI-ligation and nested PCR. Sequencing relied on an Illumina MiSeq. A single-stranded oligonucleotide bearing the Illumina SP2 sequence and a UMI was ligated to the 3' end of the cDNA with T4 RNA ligase 1. PCR1 ran around 4 cycles (98°C 15 s, 69°C 30 s, 72°C 40 s); the beta primer was an equimolar mix of RC1.1 and RC1.2 covering TRBC1 and TRBC2. The raw public reads went through TCRdb reprocessing: fastp at Q25, MiXCR clone calling, in-frame beta chains kept. Under each unique CDR3 protein, matching rows form one entry showing the most common genes and DNA. Counted in this sample were tens of thousands of distinct CDR3 sequences; about 12% of them appeared once. The ten largest make up 9.4% of the sample. Material: PBMCs spiked with cells of the T cell clone KT2. Source of these receptors: a human donor.

This clonotype was picked up a small number of times. The chain carries TRBV29-1 and TRBJ2-7; 10 bases align to TRBD1. Germline V lookup: CDR1 SQVTM, CDR2 ANQGSEA. The CDR3 contains 13 residues. The V gene end was trimmed by 7 bases and the J gene end by 0 bases; junction bases not matched to a gene: 3. For the CDR3, the DNA is TGCAGCGCTAGACAGGGGGCCTCCTACGAGCAGTACTTC. Encoded protein: CSARQGASYEQYF.

CDR3 DNA sequence: TGTGCCAGCAGCTTAGGGTACGGAATCTCCTACGAGCAGTACTTC. Protein product: CASSLGYGISYEQYF. This chain connects TRBV7-2 to TRBJ2-7; no reliable D call. Looked up from germline, CDR1 is SGHTA and CDR2 is FQGNSA. V lost 1 base, J lost 0 bases, and 10 bases lay in between. The length of the CDR3 is 15 residues.

This clonotype was found once. Relative to the germline gene, one junction end is altered; a read error may explain this. The chain carries TRBV30 and TRBJ1-2; D might be TRBD1 (5 bases). Per the germline V gene, CDR1 is GTSNPN and CDR2 is SVGIG (reference sequence). This CDR3 comprises 14 residues. CDR3 sequence: CAWSVRRQNYGYNF. As DNA, the CDR3 is TGTGCCTGGAGTGTACGTCGACAGAACTATGGCTACAACTTC.

Only a few counts were recorded for this clonotype. The chain has TRBV28 and TRBJ2-2; D is unclear. Germline assignment: CDR1 MDHEN and CDR2 SYDVKM. Trimming pared 5 bases from V and 0 bases from J, leaving 10 bases between. The CDR3 is made up of 15 amino acids. For the CDR3, the DNA is TGTGCCAGCAGTCCCCGACATTCGAACACCGGGGAGCTGTTTTTT. It specifies CASSPRHSNTGELFF.

This clonotype was counted a few times. J is TRBJ2-1 and V is TRBV20-1; maybe TRBD1 (5 bases). The CDR3 is made up of 16 amino acids. Germline lookup yields CDR1 DFQATT and CDR2 SNEGSKA (reference sequence). V shed 0 bases and J shed 5 bases, with 17 bases lying between them. DNA of the CDR3: TGCAGTGCTAGAGATCCGAGACAGAAAAAGAACAATGAGCAGTTCTTC. Residues: CSARDPRQKKNNEQFF.

The gene calls are TRBV7-9 and TRBJ1-4; 8 nucleotides match TRBD1. The CDR3 contains 14 residues. Germline V gene lookup returns CDR1 SEHNR and CDR2 FQNEAQ (reference sequence). The V and J ends lost 5 bases and 4 bases, in that order; junction bases with no gene match: 3. The CDR3 region is CASSPDRDNEKLFF. The CDR3 nucleotides are TGTGCCAGCAGCCCGGACAGGGATAATGAAAAACTGTTTTTT.

This clonotype came up once. The CDR3 does not end in the conserved phenylalanine or tryptophan, so this is likely a read error. This chain joins TRBV11-2 and TRBJ2-5; D is unresolved. Germline CDR1 SGHAT, CDR2 FQNNGV. There are 16 residues in the CDR3. Trimming shortened V by 1 base and J by 2 bases, and 14 bases separated the two germline ends. CDR3 region: CASSLVTTLPQETQYL. The DNA of the CDR3 is TGTGCCAGCAGCTTAGTGACAACACTGCCACAAGAGACCCAGTACCTC.

V is TRBV28 and J is TRBJ2-1; 10 bases fit TRBD2. Germline V gene lookup returns CDR1 MDHEN and CDR2 SYDVKM. This CDR3 region has 17 residues. Trimming cost V 2 bases and J 9 bases; bases outside gene matches: 13. CDR3 nucleotides: TGTGCCAGCAGTTTACCCCTAGCGGGAGCGCTTCGGGGTGAGCAGTTCTTC. Residues: CASSLPLAGALRGEQFF.

The gene calls are TRBV20-1 and TRBJ2-1, with D tentatively TRBD1 or TRBD2 (5 bases each). V was pared by 8 bases and J by 9 bases, with 17 bases between. Germline CDR1 and CDR2: DFQATT and SNEGSKA (reference sequence). The CDR3 is 12 residues long. The CDR3 here is CSPLSPGTEQFF. CDR3 bases: TGCAGTCCCTTATCCCCCGGGACTGAGCAGTTCTTC.

This clonotype has ten or more counts. The gene calls are TRBV20-1 and TRBJ1-1; D gene uncertain. The germline V gene has CDR1 DFQATT and CDR2 SNEGSKA (reference sequence). CDR3 length: 15 amino acids. Trimming took off 6 bases at V and 0 bases at J, with 17 bases between the two ends. The CDR3 spells CSALRKYGLNTEAFF. In nucleotides, the CDR3 is TGCAGTGCCTTACGAAAGTACGGTCTGAACACTGAAGCTTTCTTT.

This clonotype was observed many times. This chain links TRBV18 with TRBJ2-3; possible D gene TRBD2, 5 bases. The CDR3 contains 16 residues. Germline CDR1 and CDR2: KGHSH and LQKENI. Trimming pared 3 bases from V and 1 base from J, leaving 14 bases between. CDR3 DNA: TGTGCCAGCTCACCTGAGTGGGCTAGCCGCACAGATACGCAGTATTTT. It encodes CASSPEWASRTDTQYF.

This clonotype was found a few times. V is TRBV2 and J is TRBJ1-5; D is uncertain. The CDR3 totals 15 residues. V was cut by 5 bases and J by 0 bases, with 11 bases left in between. The germline CDR1 and CDR2 sequences are SNHLY and FYNNEI. The DNA for the CDR3 is TGTGCCAGCAGTCGAAATTTCGCTAGCAATCAGCCCCAGCATTTT. Translation: CASSRNFASNQPQHF.

This clonotype was seen a few times. The J gene is TRBJ1-1, the V gene TRBV5-1; D possibly corresponds to TRBD1 (5 bases). Germline CDR1 SGHRS, CDR2 YFSETQ. The CDR3 covers 16 residues. With 4 bases removed from V and 6 bases from J, the gap between germline ends came to 22 bases. CDR3 loop: CASSGTAGTATAEAFF. CDR3 nucleotide sequence: TGCGCCAGCAGCGGAACAGCCGGGACGGCTACCGCTGAAGCTTTCTTT.

To note about this clonotype: A junction boundary mismatches the germline segment, possibly from a read error. The chain has TRBV7-9 and TRBJ2-6, with a weak D call TRBD1 (5 bases). The CDR3 extends over 16 amino acids. Germline V gives CDR1 SEHNR, CDR2 FQNEAQ (reference sequence). DNA of the CDR3: TGTGCCAACAGCTTGAACAGGCGCTCTGGGGCCAACGTCCTGACTTTC. This gives the protein CANSLNRRSGANVLTF.

This chain connects TRBV9 to TRBJ2-1; D perhaps matches TRBD2 (5 bases). The CDR3 is made up of 12 amino acids. Trimming pared 7 bases from V and 4 bases from J, leaving 9 bases between. Germline CDR1 and CDR2: SGDLS and YYNGEE. The CDR3 DNA reads as TGTGCCAGCGAAGGACTTTACAATGAGCAGTTCTTC. Residues: CASEGLYNEQFF.

The chain combines TRBV20-1 with TRBJ2-7, with no clear D. The length of the CDR3 is 14 residues. Trimming stripped 1 base from V and 11 bases from J, with 21 bases between. Germline CDR1 reads DFQATT; CDR2 reads SNEGSKA (reference sequence). The CDR3 protein is CSARGILWDKDEYF. The CDR3 DNA sequence: TGCAGTGCTAGAGGGATATTGTGGGATAAAGACGAGTACTTC.

This clonotype has a handful of counts. J is TRBJ2-3 and V is TRBV5-4; D is unresolved. The CDR3 consists of 12 residues. V was pared by 4 bases and J by 5 bases, with 8 bases between. Germline loops: CDR1 SGHNT, CDR2 YYREEE (reference sequence). The CDR3 spells CASSTDGDTQYF. For the CDR3, the DNA is TGTGCCAGCAGCACCGACGGAGATACGCAGTATTTT.

The V gene is TRBV27, the J gene TRBJ2-7; 12 bases are a match to TRBD2. The germline CDR1 and CDR2 sequences are MNHEY and SMNVEV (reference sequence). The CDR3 runs to 14 residues. With V trimmed by 5 bases and J by 12 bases, 11 bases remained unmatched. This chain's CDR3 is CASSPSWTSGTPYF. CDR3 nucleotides: TGTGCCAGCAGTCCTTCCTGGACTAGCGGGACCCCGTACTTC.

This clonotype was seen a few times. The rearrangement joins TRBV18 to TRBJ2-1; D not certain. The CDR3 sequence is 13 residues long. The germline V and J ends were trimmed by 3 bases and 6 bases, with 9 bases remaining between them. Germline CDR1 KGHSH, CDR2 LQKENI. The CDR3 loop is CASSPGGANEQFF. CDR3 DNA: TGTGCCAGCTCACCGGGCGGCGCCAATGAGCAGTTCTTC.

A few counts support this clonotype. This chain joins TRBV20-1 and TRBJ2-5; a weak D match, TRBD1 (5 bases). The CDR3 length is 14 residues. Trimming shortened V by 0 bases and J by 1 base, and 9 bases separated the two germline ends. CDR1 is DFQATT and CDR2 is SNEGSKA in the germline V gene (reference sequence). CDR3 sequence reads: CSARDGAVQETQYF. DNA of the CDR3: TGCAGTGCTAGAGATGGGGCAGTCCAAGAGACCCAGTACTTC.

This clonotype was recorded a few times. The V and J genes are TRBV12-3 or TRBV12-4 and TRBJ1-1; possible D gene TRBD1, 5 bases. The CDR3 sequence is 14 residues long. The V and J ends lost 3 bases and 7 bases respectively, with 15 bases between them. Written as DNA, the CDR3 is TGTGCCAGCAGTTTTTTTGGGCAGGGCAGTGAAGCTTTCTTT. Translation: CASSFFGQGSEAFF.

Many counts were recorded for this clonotype. The chain recombines TRBV4-2 with TRBJ1-4; D is unresolved. V lost 0 bases, J lost 7 bases, and 15 bases lay in between. Germline V CDR1 and CDR2: LGHNA, YNFKEQ. The CDR3 length is 16 residues. CDR3 DNA sequence: TGTGCCAGCAGCCAAGACCAGGACGGGGAGGCTGAAAAACTGTTTTTT. Translating it yields CASSQDQDGEAEKLFF.

This clonotype was seen ten or more times. The rearrangement joins TRBV3-1 to TRBJ2-3, with D hard to call. The ends were cut back, 8 bases at V and 4 bases at J, with 7 bases in the middle. CDR1 and CDR2 (germline): LGHDT, YNNKEL (reference sequence). The CDR3 length is 11 residues. The CDR3, as DNA: TGTGCCAGCGTCGGTTCAGATACGCAGTATTTT. Translating it yields CASVGSDTQYF.

This clonotype has only one observation. The V and J genes are TRBV6-1 and TRBJ2-1, with a tentative D call TRBD2 (5 bases). This CDR3 contains 16 residues. Germline V gene lookup returns CDR1 MNHNS and CDR2 SASEGT. Trimming took 4 bases from V and 3 from J, leaving 16 bases between them. In DNA, the CDR3 is TGTGCCAGCAGTGGCGGGTCCGGCATAATCTACAATGAGCAGTTCTTC. Translation: CASSGGSGIIYNEQFF.

The chain carries TRBV3-1 and TRBJ1-3, with 8 positions matching TRBD1. Germline loops: CDR1 LGHDT, CDR2 YNNKEL (reference sequence). The CDR3 is 14 amino acids. The V segment lost 4 bases and the J segment 6 bases; nucleotides outside the gene matches: 5. Here the CDR3 reads CASSPTGAQNTIYF. In nucleotides, the CDR3 is TGTGCCAGCAGCCCGACAGGGGCGCAAAACACCATATATTTT.

This chain links TRBV7-2 with TRBJ2-3, with 8 bases that match TRBD2. V lost 1 base, J lost 7 bases, and 10 bases stayed unmatched. Germline V CDR1 and CDR2: SGHTA, FQGNSA. The CDR3 has 16 residues. In nucleotides, the CDR3 is TGTGCCAGCAGCTTAGGAGTCAGCGGGAGAGGTAATACGCAGTATTTT. This gives the protein CASSLGVSGRGNTQYF.

This clonotype was seen at least ten times. The V and J genes are TRBV5-1 and TRBJ1-5; 9 bases line up with TRBD1. Per the germline V gene, CDR1 is SGHRS and CDR2 is YFSETQ. Trimming cost V 1 base and J 7 bases; bases outside gene matches: 3. The CDR3 is 14 amino acids. The CDR3 here is CASSLTQGAQPQHF. The CDR3 coding sequence is TGCGCCAGCAGCTTGACACAGGGGGCCCAGCCCCAGCATTTT.

This clonotype was observed a handful of times. V is TRBV24-1 and J is TRBJ2-3, with D uncertain. This CDR3 comprises 13 residues. Germline V CDR1 and CDR2: KGHDR, SFDVKD. With 2 bases removed from V and 6 bases from J, the gap between germline ends came to 8 bases. The CDR3 DNA follows: TGTGCCACCAGTGATTCCCATCTGGATACGCAGTATTTT. Its protein product is CATSDSHLDTQYF.

This clonotype appeared a few times. The V gene is TRBV3-1, the J gene TRBJ2-3; 8 bases are shared with TRBD2. Losses at the gene ends were 8 bases for V and 0 bases for J; bases not matched to a gene: 4. The germline V gene has CDR1 LGHDT and CDR2 YNNKEL (reference sequence). The CDR3 runs 14 residues. The CDR3 DNA sequence: TGTGCCAGCGCAGCGGGAGATAGCACAGATACGCAGTATTTT. Translated, it gives CASAAGDSTDTQYF.

V usage is TRBV14 and J usage is TRBJ2-1; 7 nucleotides align to TRBD2. V trimming: 1 base; J trimming: 9 bases; junction bases outside the gene matches: 6. This CDR3 has 14 residues. The germline CDR1 and CDR2 sequences are SGHDN and FVKESK. The CDR3 sequence: CASSQGTRLREQFF. CDR3 coding DNA: TGTGCCAGCAGCCAAGGGACTAGACTTCGTGAGCAGTTCTTC.

This clonotype was counted a few times. This sequence joins TRBV6-5 and TRBJ2-7; the D gene is possibly TRBD2 (6 bases). CDR1 and CDR2 (germline): MNHEY, SVGAGI. V was clipped by 0 bases and J by 0 bases, with 6 bases between them. The CDR3 is 14 residues long. The CDR3 sequence is CASSYSTSSYEQYF. CDR3 in DNA: TGTGCCAGCAGTTACTCGACTAGCTCCTACGAGCAGTACTTC.